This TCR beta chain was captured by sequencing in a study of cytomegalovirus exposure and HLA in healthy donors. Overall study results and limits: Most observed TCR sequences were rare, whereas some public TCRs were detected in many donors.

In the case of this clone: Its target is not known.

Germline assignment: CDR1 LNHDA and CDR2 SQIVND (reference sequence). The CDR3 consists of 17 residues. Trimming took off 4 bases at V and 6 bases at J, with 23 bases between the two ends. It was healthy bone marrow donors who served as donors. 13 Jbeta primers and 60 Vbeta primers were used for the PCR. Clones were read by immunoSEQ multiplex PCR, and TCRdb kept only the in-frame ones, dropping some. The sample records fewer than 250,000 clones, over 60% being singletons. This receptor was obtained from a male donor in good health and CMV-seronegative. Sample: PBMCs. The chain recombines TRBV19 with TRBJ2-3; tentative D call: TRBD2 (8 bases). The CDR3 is CASSTFPGQRGMDTQYF. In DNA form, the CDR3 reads TGTGCCAGTAGTACTTTCCCGGGACAGCGGGGGATGGATACGCAGTATTTT.